Here is one T cell receptor (beta chain) with its context. Sequencing was performed with immunoSEQ multiplex PCR; in TCRdb, only in-frame clones are kept and a portion is missing. The repertoire includes 750,000 to 1,000,000 clones, approximately 92% of them detected once, and less than 25% sits in the top ten. This specimen belongs to a study of shared clonotypes between healthy human individuals. Naive CD8 cells were CD45RO-negative, positively selected for CCR7, excluding terminally differentiated effector memory CD45RA+ cells. The V end lost 4 bases, the J end lost 8 bases, and 17 bases lay between the germline ends. This CDR3 is built from 15 residues. Looked up from germline, CDR1 is SEHNR and CDR2 is FQNEAQ (reference sequence).

Material: naive CD8+ T cells sorted from blood. This TCR was recovered from a young man in good health. The V call is TRBV7-9, the J call TRBJ1-4; D possibly corresponds to TRBD1 (5 bases). CDR3 DNA sequence: TGTGCCAGCAGCTCCTTCCTTGGCAGGGAGGAAAAACTGTTTTTT. Translating it yields CASSSFLGREEKLFF.